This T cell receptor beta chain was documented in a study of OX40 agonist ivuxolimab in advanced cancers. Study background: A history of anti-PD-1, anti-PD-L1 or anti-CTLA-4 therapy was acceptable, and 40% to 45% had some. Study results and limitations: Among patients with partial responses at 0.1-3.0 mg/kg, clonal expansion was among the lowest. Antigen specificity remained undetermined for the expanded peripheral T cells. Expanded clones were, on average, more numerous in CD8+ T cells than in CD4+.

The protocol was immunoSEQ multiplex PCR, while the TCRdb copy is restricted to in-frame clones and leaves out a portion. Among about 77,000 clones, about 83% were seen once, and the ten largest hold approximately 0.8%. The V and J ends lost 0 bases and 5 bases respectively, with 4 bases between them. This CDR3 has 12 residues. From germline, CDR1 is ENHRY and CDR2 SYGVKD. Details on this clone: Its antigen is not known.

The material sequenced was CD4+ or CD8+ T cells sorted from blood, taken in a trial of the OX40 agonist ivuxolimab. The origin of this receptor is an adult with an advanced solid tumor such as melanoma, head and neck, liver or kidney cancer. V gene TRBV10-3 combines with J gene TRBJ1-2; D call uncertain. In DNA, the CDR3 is TGTGCCATCAGTGAGTCATTATATGGCTACACCTTC. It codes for CAISESLYGYTF.